This T cell receptor (beta chain) derives from a study of identical twins. General study results and limits: Fewer insertions characterized abundant cord blood beta clonotypes, whereas memory repertoires showed none.

A word on this clonotype: Its antigen is still unknown.

Germline V lookup: CDR1 SGHTA, CDR2 FQGNSA. The CDR3 runs 14 residues. V shed 5 bases, J shed 3 bases, and the junction held 3 bases outside the gene matches. TCRdb re-called the 5' RACE reads with MiXCR, one entry per CDR3 protein. The data contain a few hundred thousand distinct CDR3 sequences, 7.5% to 10% of them seen just once; the ten biggest clones take up 2.5% to 3.5%. This same sample was also taken into another study, of yellow fever vaccine responses in identical twins.

Sequencing was performed on PBMCs. This clonotype originated in a woman younger than 35 in good health. The chain links TRBV7-2 to TRBJ2-4; the match to TRBD1 covers 8 bases. CDR3 nucleotides: TGTGCCAGCAGCGCCGGGACAGGCAAAAACATTCAGTACTTC. Its protein product is CASSAGTGKNIQYF.